These 11 T cell receptor beta chains share one sample of origin, sequenced in a study of T cell responses to AZD1222 COVID-19 vaccine. Generated by immunoSEQ multiplex PCR, the TCRdb table keeps only in-frame clones and is missing some. The table records 150,000 to 200,000 clones, 88% of them present only once. Sample: peripheral blood, taken 28 days after the second AZD1222 dose. The receptors stem from an adult who received the AZD1222 COVID-19 vaccine.

This rearrangement joins TRBV18 to TRBJ2-2, with D unresolved. V lost 6 bases and J 6 bases, leaving 14 bases between the germline ends. This CDR3 spans 14 amino acids. Per the germline V gene, CDR1 is KGHSH and CDR2 is LQKENI. The CDR3 bases are TGTGCCAGCTCCCCGTCGGAAGGCTCCGGGGAGCTGTTTTTT. Its translation: CASSPSEGSGELFF.

This chain joins TRBV24-1 and TRBJ2-2; D could derive from TRBD1 or TRBD2 (5 bases each). The CDR3 is 12 residues long. V was clipped by 9 bases and J by 1 base, with 5 bases between them. Germline V CDR1 and CDR2: KGHDR, SFDVKD. This CDR3 is CATGGNTGELFF. The CDR3 DNA follows: TGTGCCACCGGGGGGAACACCGGGGAGCTGTTTTTT.

This clone was recorded once. The chain joins TRBV6-5 to TRBJ1-1; no definite D call. CDR1 is MNHEY, CDR2 SVGAGI, per germline. V was shortened by 10 bases and J by 1 base, with 13 bases between the two germline ends. This CDR3 spans 13 amino acids. The CDR3 here is CAIGELSNTEAFF. CDR3 coding DNA: TGTGCCATCGGGGAGTTATCGAACACTGAAGCTTTCTTT.

This chain connects TRBV28 to TRBJ2-3; 10 bases match TRBD1. With V trimmed by 4 bases and J by 7 bases, 17 bases remained unmatched. Germline loops: CDR1 MDHEN, CDR2 SYDVKM. This CDR3 has 18 amino acids. The CDR3 spells CASSSALLGQGSTHTQYF. DNA of the CDR3: TGTGCCAGCAGTTCGGCGCTATTGGGACAGGGGTCCACGCATACGCAGTATTTT. Together with reference TRBV28 and TRBJ2-3, the CDR3 gives the full variable domain: DVKVTQSSRYLVKRTGEKVFLECVQDMDHENMFWYRQDPGLGLRLIYFSYDVKMKEKGDIPEGYSVSREKKERFSLILESASTNQTSMYLCASSSALLGQGSTHTQYFGPGTRLTVL.

The J gene is TRBJ2-7, the V gene TRBV27, with D hard to call. The CDR3 is 15 amino acids. Germline lookup yields CDR1 MNHEY and CDR2 SMNVEV (reference sequence). Trimming stripped 5 bases from V and 5 bases from J, with 19 bases between. In nucleotides, the CDR3 is TGTGCCAGCAGTCCCTCCCCTAGGACGAGTCACGAGCAGTACTTC. This codes for CASSPSPRTSHEQYF.

This chain joins TRBV29-1 and TRBJ2-3; D not resolved. V lost 8 bases and J 0 bases, leaving 18 bases between the germline ends. The CDR3 is 15 residues long. CDR1 is SQVTM and CDR2 is ANQGSEA in the germline V gene. In DNA, the CDR3 is TGCAGCACCCCAACGGCTAGTACTAGCACAGATACGCAGTATTTT. It is translated as CSTPTASTSTDTQYF.

The chain recombines TRBV19 with TRBJ1-6; a possible D gene is TRBD1 (5 bases). The CDR3 sequence is 15 residues long. Germline V gene sequence: CDR1 LNHDA, CDR2 SQIVND (reference sequence). V was clipped by 7 bases and J by 10 bases, with 20 bases between them. In DNA, the CDR3 is TGTGCCAGTACAATTATGGCCCAGGGTAGCTCACCCCTCCACTTT. It translates to CASTIMAQGSSPLHF.

The V and J genes are TRBV11-2 and TRBJ2-7; D is tentatively TRBD1 or TRBD2 (5 bases each). Germline V gives CDR1 SGHAT, CDR2 FQNNGV. V was cut by 0 bases and J by 2 bases, with 14 bases left in between. The CDR3 length is 16 residues. The CDR3 DNA sequence: TGTGCCAGCAGCTTAGATGGGACCCCGGTGGCCTACGAGCAGTACTTC. Protein sequence: CASSLDGTPVAYEQYF.

This clone has only one observation. The rearrangement uses TRBV4-2 and TRBJ2-3; 9 positions agree with TRBD1. The CDR3 is made up of 18 amino acids. From germline, CDR1 is LGHNA and CDR2 YNFKEQ. V shed 1 base and J 2 bases; nucleotides not matched to a gene: 10. This CDR3 reads CASSQGLGTGLDTDTQYF. The CDR3 DNA reads as TGTGCCAGCAGCCAAGGATTGGGGACAGGGTTGGACACAGATACGCAGTATTTT.

The V call is TRBV7-9, the J call TRBJ2-3, with D possibly being TRBD2 (6 bases). V lost 5 bases, J lost 6 bases, and 15 bases lay in between. The CDR3 sequence is 14 residues long. Germline lookup yields CDR1 SEHNR and CDR2 FQNEAQ (reference sequence). The DNA of the CDR3 is TGTGCCAGCAGCCAATCGGGAGTGTTGGATACGCAGTATTTT. Translating it yields CASSQSGVLDTQYF. The variable domain in full, with the rest retrieved from reference TRBV7-9 and TRBJ2-3, is DTGVSQNPRHKITKRGQNVTFRCDPISEHNRLYWYRQTLGQGPEFLTYFQNEAQLEKSRLLSDRFSAERPKGSFSTLEIQRTEQGDSAMYLCASSQSGVLDTQYFGPGTRLTVL.

DNA for the CDR3: TGTGCCAGTAGTATAGCAGTCGGCGGCAATAATTCACCCCTCCACTTT. Amino acids: CASSIAVGGNNSPLHF. The chain links TRBV19 to TRBJ1-6, with D uncertain. Trimming shortened V by 1 base and J by 5 bases, and 12 bases separated the two germline ends. The CDR3 is made up of 16 amino acids. Germline lookup yields CDR1 LNHDA and CDR2 SQIVND (reference sequence).